This T cell receptor (beta chain) was sequenced for a study of blood T cell repertoires in COVID-19. In the authors' methods: Counts of nucleated cells, estimated from reference gene primer amplification, were obtained. Data came from immunoSEQ multiplex PCR; TCRdb stores just in-frame clones and leaves some out. The D gene and trimming were derived from the DNA, and the V and J assignments and clone size from that table. There are approximately 170,000 clones in the sample; 80% to 90% occur only once, and roughly 8% lies in the top ten. The CDR3 is 16 amino acids. Unmatched junction bases numbered 15, after V lost 4 bases and J lost 10 bases. CDR1 is SGHTA and CDR2 is FQGNSA in the germline V gene.

The clonotype was recovered from a woman aged 50 to 60 who had recovered from COVID-19. Sequencing was performed on PBMCs or T cells enriched from blood (not recorded which). This chain links TRBV7-2 with TRBJ1-4, with TRBD1 matching 7 bases. The CDR3 DNA sequence: TGTGCCAGCAGCTATTTCATGACAGGGAAGGTTGGAAAACTGTTTTTT. Residues: CASSYFMTGKVGKLFF. The full variable domain, in which reference TRBV7-2 and TRBJ1-4 provide the parts outside the CDR3, is GAGVSQSPSNKVTEKGKDVELRCDPISGHTALYWYRQSLGQGLEFLIYFQGNSAPDKSGLPSDRFSAERTGGSVSTLTIQRTQQEDSAVYLCASSYFMTGKVGKLFFGSGTQLSVL.